Following are 21 T cell receptor beta chains from one sample sequenced in a study of vaccination effects on CD4 cells after COVID-19. Their target antigens are unknown. Assay: immunoSEQ multiplex PCR; the TCRdb copy retains only in-frame clones and omits some. The data show more than 60,000 clones, around 69% seen once. CD4+ T cell isolation took place after approximately ten days of culture. All participants had two doses of either the BNT162b2 or mRNA-1273 vaccine. Specimen: CD4+ T cells from PBMCs cultured without peptide, collected after COVID-19 vaccination. The receptors shown here come from a human donor who received a COVID-19 vaccine.

This sequence joins TRBV6-6 and TRBJ2-7, with 7 bases aligning to TRBD1. Germline CDR1 MNHNY, CDR2 SVGAGI (reference sequence). V shed 5 bases and J 5 bases; nucleotides not matched to a gene: 6. The CDR3 sequence is 13 residues long. This CDR3 reads CASSQDRAHEQYV. CDR3 DNA: TGTGCCAGCAGTCAAGACAGGGCTCACGAGCAGTACGTC.

This rearrangement joins TRBV24-1 to TRBJ2-3; 8 bases line up with TRBD1. The V and J ends lost 3 bases and 4 bases, in that order; junction bases with no gene match: 2. The CDR3 consists of 14 residues. Germline lookup yields CDR1 KGHDR and CDR2 SFDVKD. Here the CDR3 DNA reads TGTGCCACCAGTGATGGACAGGGCGCAGATACGCAGTATTTT. Translated, it gives CATSDGQGADTQYF.

The gene calls are TRBV28 and TRBJ2-4, with D perhaps TRBD2 (7 bases). Germline-derived CDR1 and CDR2 are MDHEN and SYDVKM. Trimming pared 7 bases from V and 0 bases from J, leaving 22 bases between. This CDR3 comprises 18 residues. The CDR3 loop is CASTTRGGRLLAKNIQYF. As DNA, the CDR3 is TGTGCCAGCACCACAAGGGGGGGCAGGTTGTTAGCCAAAAACATTCAGTACTTC.

This sequence joins TRBV6-6 and TRBJ2-2; possible D gene TRBD2, 6 bases. The V gene lost 2 bases and the J gene lost 7 bases, with 14 bases spanning the gap. Germline CDR1 reads MNHNY; CDR2 reads SVGAGI (reference sequence). The CDR3 is made up of 15 amino acids. The chain's CDR3 is CASSYRGGEGGELFF. The CDR3 coding sequence is TGTGCCAGCAGTTACCGGGGCGGGGAAGGCGGGGAGCTGTTTTTT.

The V and J genes are TRBV5-4 and TRBJ1-6, with D possibly TRBD1 on 5 matching bases. Germline V gene data show CDR1 as SGHNT and CDR2 as YYREEE (reference sequence). The CDR3 spans 16 residues. V dropped 1 base and J dropped 3 bases, with 11 bases sitting between them. DNA of the CDR3: TGTGCCAGCAGCTTGTATGGGGGGGGCTATAATTCACCCCTCCACTTT. It yields the protein CASSLYGGGYNSPLHF.

This chain connects TRBV6-6 to TRBJ2-7, with TRBD1 matching 10 bases. This CDR3 is built from 14 residues. V lost 5 bases and J lost 2; bases outside the gene matches: 3. Germline V lookup: CDR1 MNHNY, CDR2 SVGAGI (reference sequence). The CDR3 nucleotides are TGTGCCAGCAGTCGGGGACAGGGGACCTACGAGCAGTACGTC. Amino acid sequence: CASSRGQGTYEQYV.

Only a few counts were recorded for this clone. V usage is TRBV2 and J usage is TRBJ2-3; D gene ambiguous. The germline V gene encodes CDR1 SNHLY and CDR2 FYNNEI. The CDR3 has 12 amino acids. Trimming took 5 bases from V and 5 from J, leaving 8 bases between them. The CDR3 reads CASSKTRDTQYF. In DNA, the CDR3 is TGTGCCAGCAGTAAGACGAGAGATACGCAGTATTTT.

The chain employs TRBV6-2 or TRBV6-3 and TRBJ1-2; D remains unclear. This CDR3 has 17 amino acids. Trimming took off 6 bases at V and 2 bases at J, with 22 bases between the two ends. Germline-derived CDR1 and CDR2 are MNHEY and SVGEGT. The CDR3 spells CASSPRTDALRNYGYTF. The CDR3 DNA reads TGTGCCAGCAGCCCACGGACCGACGCCCTACGAAACTATGGCTACACCTTC.

This clone has only one observation. The rearrangement uses TRBV3-1 (or the pseudogene TRBV3-2) and TRBJ2-3; 11 bases match TRBD2. J gave up 3 bases and V 4 bases, and 9 bases lay outside the gene matches. The CDR3 extends over 17 amino acids. CDR1 and CDR2 from the germline V gene are LGHDT and YNNKEL (reference sequence). The CDR3 coding sequence is TGTGCCAGCAGCCCATGGTCGACTAGCGGGGCAACAGATACGCAGTATTTT. Its protein product is CASSPWSTSGATDTQYF.

This rearrangement joins TRBV27 to TRBJ2-5; 14 bases are shared with TRBD2. V shed 5 bases and J 0 bases; nucleotides not matched to a gene: 5. This CDR3 is 17 amino acids long. Germline V gene data show CDR1 as MNHEY and CDR2 as SMNVEV (reference sequence). For the CDR3, the DNA is TGTGCCAGCAGTGTGCGGACTAGCGGGGGGAACCAAGAGACCCAGTACTTC. Translating it yields CASSVRTSGGNQETQYF.

The chain has TRBV7-3 and TRBJ2-7; a weak D match, TRBD2 (6 bases). V gave up 5 bases and J gave up 3 bases, with 11 bases separating them. The CDR3 covers 13 residues. Looked up from germline, CDR1 is SGHTA and CDR2 is FQGTGA. DNA of the CDR3: TGTGCCAGCAGCGGCGGGGCGTTCTACGAGCAGTACGTC. It is translated as CASSGGAFYEQYV.

CDR3 region: CASSLKGATDTQYF. The CDR3 DNA follows: TGTGCCAGCAGCTTAAAGGGGGCAACAGATACGCAGTATTTT. The chain combines TRBV11-2 with TRBJ2-3, with TRBD1 matching over 7 bases. There are 14 residues in the CDR3. Germline-derived CDR1 and CDR2 are SGHAT and FQNNGV. Trimming took 2 bases from V and 3 from J; bases not matched to a gene: 2.

This clone was counted a few times. The V gene is TRBV6-1, the J gene TRBJ1-1; 8 bases line up with TRBD1. Germline trimming cut 1 base from V and 4 bases from J; bases unmatched to any gene: 2. This CDR3 region has 14 residues. CDR1 MNHNS and CDR2 SASEGT come from the germline V gene. DNA for the CDR3: TGTGCCAGCAGTGAAGACAGGGGGGTCACTGAAGCTTTCTTT. It translates to CASSEDRGVTEAFF.

The chain links TRBV27 to TRBJ2-1, with D possibly TRBD2 on 6 matching bases. This CDR3 spans 16 amino acids. V lost 8 bases and J 9 bases, leaving 26 bases between the germline ends. The germline gives CDR1 MNHEY, CDR2 SMNVEV (reference sequence). CDR3 in DNA: TGTGCCAGCTATTCTATCCGGGACTCAAAGTCGGGTGAGCAGTTCTTC. Protein: CASYSIRDSKSGEQFF.

This clone was counted between two and nine times. The CDR3 region is CASGQTKTGIDGYTF. For the CDR3, the DNA is TGCGCCAGCGGACAGACCAAGACAGGCATCGATGGCTACACCTTC. J is TRBJ1-2 and V is TRBV10-1, with D maybe TRBD1 (6 bases). This CDR3 is 15 amino acids long. From germline, CDR1 is WNHNN and CDR2 SYGVQD (reference sequence). V was trimmed by 8 bases and J by 6 bases, leaving 22 bases between them.

The chain carries TRBV5-4 and TRBJ2-5; a possible D gene is TRBD2 (6 bases). Trimming removed 6 bases at V and 5 bases at J, with 23 bases between. CDR1 and CDR2 from the germline V gene are SGHNT and YYREEE (reference sequence). This CDR3 contains 16 residues. The CDR3 sequence is CASTDRDSEIWETQYF. The CDR3 DNA sequence: TGTGCCAGCACCGACCGGGACTCCGAGATCTGGGAGACCCAGTACTTC.

The chain recombines TRBV10-2 with TRBJ2-7; D may be TRBD1 or TRBD2 (6 bases each). Germline values: CDR1 WSHSY, CDR2 SAAADI. The CDR3 totals 13 residues. V lost 2 bases and J 6 bases, leaving 11 bases between the germline ends. The CDR3 coding sequence is TGCGCCAGCAGTGAGATCGGAGGGGGCGAGCAGTACGTC. Its protein product is CASSEIGGGEQYV.

This rearrangement joins TRBV6-5 to TRBJ1-2; no clear D gene. The ends were cut back, 11 bases at V and 6 bases at J, with 13 bases in the middle. Germline V gives CDR1 MNHEY, CDR2 SVGAGI. The CDR3 length is 11 residues. The CDR3 loop is CAAKRGDGYTF. In DNA, the CDR3 is TGTGCCGCAAAGCGAGGAGATGGCTACACCTTC.

The rearrangement joins TRBV29-1 to TRBJ1-2; possible D gene TRBD1, 6 bases. The V end was cut by 2 bases, the J end by 3 bases, with 7 bases between. Per germline, CDR1 SQVTM and CDR2 ANQGSEA. The CDR3 loop spans 12 amino acids. Written as DNA, the CDR3 is TGCAGCGTTGAATCAGGGGACTATGGCTACACCTTC. The encoded protein is CSVESGDYGYTF. The entire variable domain, with the rest obtained from reference TRBV29-1 and TRBJ1-2, is as follows: SAVISQKPSRDICQRGTSLTIQCQVDSQVTMMFWYRQQPGQSLTLIATANQGSEATYESGFVIDKFPISRPNLTFSTLTVSNMSPEDSSIYLCSVESGDYGYTFGSGTRLTVV.

V gene TRBV10-3 combines with J gene TRBJ2-3; D is ambiguous. Deletions cut 2 bases from V and 2 bases from J, with 5 bases between. The CDR3 covers 13 residues. CDR1 ENHRY and CDR2 SYGVKD come from the germline V gene. The CDR3 is CAISEAYTDTQYF. The CDR3 DNA sequence: TGTGCCATCAGTGAGGCCTACACAGATACGCAGTATTTT.

The chain has TRBV7-9 and TRBJ1-5; D gene unclear. The CDR3 length is 16 residues. The germline V gene encodes CDR1 SEHNR and CDR2 FQNEAQ (reference sequence). Trimming cost V 2 bases and J 2 bases, with 13 bases left between them. The CDR3 spells CASSLLRGLGNQPQHF. DNA of the CDR3: TGTGCCAGCAGCTTATTACGGGGTTTGGGCAATCAGCCCCAGCATTTT.